This T cell receptor beta chain emerged from a study of blood T cell repertoires in COVID-19 (dated by TCRdb to about 2020). Background for the entire study: The collaborator samples originated in the United States, Italy and Spain and spanned the acute and convalescent phases of COVID-19. Nearly every sample came with metadata listing a de-identified subject ID, COVID-19 status, age in years and sex. Subjects who had been exposed to COVID-19, were actively infected with it, or had recovered from it provided the deeply sampled blood TCRbeta repertoires that made up the dataset. Samples were obtained from the ongoing ImmuneRACE study (first 160 participants) and from 1,000 to 1,500 subjects provided by 6 global collaborators. Where available, HLA class I and class II types were obtained from metadata supplied by the sample provider rather than from assay-based typing. The material from the prospective study consisted of cDNA or gDNA derived from T cells, B-cell-depleted T cells, or PBMCs. The repertoires were made available in a free public database intended to serve as a resource for research on the immune response to SARS-CoV-2. What the research found in general, with its limitations: How much clinical and demographic metadata was included differed by source and by participant, and the metadata was provided uncurated.

Concerning this clone: The antigen it binds to is not known. The sample holds no much larger clone one base away, and base qualities are not on file.

Collaborating institutions collected whole blood in K2EDTA tubes following their own protocols. For TCRbeta analysis, collaborators shipped samples as frozen whole blood, isolated PBMCs, or DNA extracted from either of those sample types. TCRbeta CDR3 regions were amplified from genomic DNA by means of the immunoSEQ Assay, a bias-controlled multiplex PCR. Per the original workflow: Nucleated cell counts per sample were estimated from amplification of reference gene primers within the assay. To quantify the absolute abundance of each unique TCRbeta CDR3 rearrangement, sequence reads were collapsed and filtered. For each sample, productive Simpson clonality was calculated as the square root of Simpson's diversity index over productive rearrangements. The clones in this table, taken by TCRdb from immuneACCESS, are in-frame only. Not every clone is retained; where verified, under half of the shortfall comes from an unresolved V gene, and the cause of the rest is unknown. That table furnishes V, J and clone size, whereas the DNA furnished D and trimming. The sample yields 120,000 or so clones; around 86% were counted once. The top ten constitute about 6.2% of the sample.

Including cysteine and phenylalanine, the CDR3 has 14 amino acids. The kept DNA is CDR3 alone, 42 bases in frame from the first base. The germline V gene gives CDR1 as SGHRS and CDR2 as YFSETQ. Relative to germline, V is 0 bases shorter and J is 0 bases shorter, with 3 bases between their ends. This TCR came from a man older than 75 with active or convalescent COVID-19. The specimen sequenced was peripheral blood. Recombination linked TRBV5-1 to TRBJ1-4, with the D gene not confidently named. The CDR3 is CASSLEPTNEKLFF. In nucleotide form, the sequence is TGCGCCAGCAGCTTGGAGCCAACTAATGAAAAACTGTTTTTT.